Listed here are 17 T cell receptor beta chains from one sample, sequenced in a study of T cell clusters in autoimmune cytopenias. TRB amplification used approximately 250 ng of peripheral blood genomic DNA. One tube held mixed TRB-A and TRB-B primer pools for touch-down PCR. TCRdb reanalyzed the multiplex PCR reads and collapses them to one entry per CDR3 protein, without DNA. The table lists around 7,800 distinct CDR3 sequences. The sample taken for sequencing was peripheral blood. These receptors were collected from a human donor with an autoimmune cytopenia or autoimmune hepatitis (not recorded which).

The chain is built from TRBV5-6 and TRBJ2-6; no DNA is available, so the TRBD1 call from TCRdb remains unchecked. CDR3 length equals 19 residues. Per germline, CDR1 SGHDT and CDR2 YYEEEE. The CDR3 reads CASSFVSWTSSSGANVLTF. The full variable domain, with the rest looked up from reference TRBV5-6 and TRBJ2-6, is DAGVTQSPTHLIKTRGQQVTLRCSPKSGHDTVSWYQQALGQGPQFIFQYYEEEERQRGNFPDRFSGHQFPNYSSELNVNALLLGDSALYLCASSFVSWTSSSGANVLTFGAGSRLTVL.

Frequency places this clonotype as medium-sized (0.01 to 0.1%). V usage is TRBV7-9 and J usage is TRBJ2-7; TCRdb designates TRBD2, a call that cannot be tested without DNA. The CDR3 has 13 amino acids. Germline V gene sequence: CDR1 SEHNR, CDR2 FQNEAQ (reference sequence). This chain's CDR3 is CASSPEASYEQYF.

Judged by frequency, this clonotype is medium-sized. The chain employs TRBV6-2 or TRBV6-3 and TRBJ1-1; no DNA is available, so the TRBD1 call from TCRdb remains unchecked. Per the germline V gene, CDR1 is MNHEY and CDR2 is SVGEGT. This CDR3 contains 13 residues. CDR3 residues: CASRGRGVAEAFF.

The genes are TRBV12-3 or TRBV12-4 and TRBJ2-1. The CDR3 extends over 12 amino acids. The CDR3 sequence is CASRELVNEQFF.

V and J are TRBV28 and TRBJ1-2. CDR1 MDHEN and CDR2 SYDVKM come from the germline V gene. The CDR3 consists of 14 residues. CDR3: CASYSAGVFYGYTF.

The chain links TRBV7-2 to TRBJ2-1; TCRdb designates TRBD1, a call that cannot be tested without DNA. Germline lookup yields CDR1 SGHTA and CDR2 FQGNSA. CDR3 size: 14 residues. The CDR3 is CASSLVGDNNEQFF.

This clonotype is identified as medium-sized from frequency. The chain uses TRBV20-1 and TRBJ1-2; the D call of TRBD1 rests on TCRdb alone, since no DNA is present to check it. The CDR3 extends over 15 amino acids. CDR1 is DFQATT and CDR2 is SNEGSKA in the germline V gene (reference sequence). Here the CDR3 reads CSARPGGGGGLGYTF.

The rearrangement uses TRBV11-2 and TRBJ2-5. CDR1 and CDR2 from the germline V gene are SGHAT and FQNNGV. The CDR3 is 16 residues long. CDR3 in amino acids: CASSKGVGSLQETQYF.

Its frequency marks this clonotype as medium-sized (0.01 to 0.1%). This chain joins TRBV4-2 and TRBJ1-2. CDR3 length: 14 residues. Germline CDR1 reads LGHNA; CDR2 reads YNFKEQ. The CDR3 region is CASSQGRRDYGYTF.

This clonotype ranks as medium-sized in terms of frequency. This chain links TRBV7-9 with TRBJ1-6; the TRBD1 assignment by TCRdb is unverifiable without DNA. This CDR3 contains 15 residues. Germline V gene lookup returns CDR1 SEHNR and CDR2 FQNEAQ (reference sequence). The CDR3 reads CASSLGGQRNSPLHF.

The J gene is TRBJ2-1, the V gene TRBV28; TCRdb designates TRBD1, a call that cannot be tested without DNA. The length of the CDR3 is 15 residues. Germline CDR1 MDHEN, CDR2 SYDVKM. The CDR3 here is CASSLRDRPFDEQFF.

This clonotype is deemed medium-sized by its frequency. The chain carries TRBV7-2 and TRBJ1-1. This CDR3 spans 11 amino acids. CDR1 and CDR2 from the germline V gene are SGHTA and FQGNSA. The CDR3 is CASSLGREAFF.

Here the CDR3 reads CASSGAIGTVYSNQPQHF. The chain recombines TRBV2 with TRBJ1-5; TCRdb picks TRBD1, but there is no DNA to check that call. Germline CDR1 and CDR2: SNHLY and FYNNEI. The CDR3 consists of 18 residues. Drawing the rest from reference TRBV2 and TRBJ1-5, the complete variable domain is EPEVTQTPSHQVTQMGQEVILRCVPISNHLYFYWYRQILGQKVEFLVSFYNNEISEKSEIFDDQFSVERPDGSNFTLKIRSTKLEDSAMYFCASSGAIGTVYSNQPQHFGDGTRLSIL.

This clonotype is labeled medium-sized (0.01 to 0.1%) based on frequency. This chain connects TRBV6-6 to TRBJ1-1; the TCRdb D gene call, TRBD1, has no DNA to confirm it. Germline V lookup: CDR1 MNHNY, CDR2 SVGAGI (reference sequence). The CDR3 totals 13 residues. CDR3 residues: CASSPAGGTEAFF.

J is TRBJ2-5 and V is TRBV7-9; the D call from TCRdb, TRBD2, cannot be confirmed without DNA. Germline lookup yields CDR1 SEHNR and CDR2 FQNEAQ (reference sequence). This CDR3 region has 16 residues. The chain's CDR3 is CASSHSLSGNQETQYF.

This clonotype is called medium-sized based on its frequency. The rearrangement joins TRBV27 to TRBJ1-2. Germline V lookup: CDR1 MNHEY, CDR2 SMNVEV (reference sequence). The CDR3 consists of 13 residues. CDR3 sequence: CASSFGRNYGYTF.

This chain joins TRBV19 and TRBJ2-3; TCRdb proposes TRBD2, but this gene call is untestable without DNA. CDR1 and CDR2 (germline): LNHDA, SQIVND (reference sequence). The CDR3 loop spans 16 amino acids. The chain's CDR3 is CASSIELAGGADTQYF.